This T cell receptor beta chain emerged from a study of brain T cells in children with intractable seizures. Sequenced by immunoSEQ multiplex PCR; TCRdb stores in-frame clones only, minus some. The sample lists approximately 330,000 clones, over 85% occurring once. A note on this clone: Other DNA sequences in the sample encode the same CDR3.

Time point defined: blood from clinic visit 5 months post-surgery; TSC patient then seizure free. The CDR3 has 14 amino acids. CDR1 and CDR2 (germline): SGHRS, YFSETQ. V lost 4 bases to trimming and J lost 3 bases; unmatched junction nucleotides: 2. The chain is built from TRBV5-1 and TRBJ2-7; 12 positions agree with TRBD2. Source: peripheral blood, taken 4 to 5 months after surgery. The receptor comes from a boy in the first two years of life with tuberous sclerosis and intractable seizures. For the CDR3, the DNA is TGCGCCAGCAGCCTGACTAGCGGGGGCTACGAGCAGTACTTC. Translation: CASSLTSGGYEQYF.